This T cell receptor (beta chain) derives from a study of Ad26.COV2.S vaccination and SARS-CoV-2 variants. Treatment meaning: 15 to 20 received Ad26.COV2.S at low or high dose, single or two shots; five or six received placebo; per-sample allocation not given. Specimen acquisition occurred on day 63 following the initial vaccine or placebo injection. In Boston, an adult donor aged 18-55 years took part. On this clone itself: Its specificity is not known.

General study results and limits: Post-vaccination spike-specific CD8+ and CD4+ T cell responses reportedly had substantial breadth.

TCRdb's copy holds only in-frame clones and misses some; the assay was immunoSEQ multiplex PCR. The table has about 680,000 clones, roughly 90% seen once. The CDR3 consists of 13 residues. CDR1 and CDR2 from the germline V gene are SGHRS and YFSETQ. V was pared by 5 bases and J by 12 bases, with 9 bases of the junction left unmatched. This TCR came from a person aged 18-65 years who received the Ad26.COV2.S COVID-19 vaccine or a placebo. The chain joins TRBV5-1 to TRBJ2-7, with 12 positions matching TRBD1. The source material was peripheral blood, sampled in a trial of Ad26.COV2.S vaccine versus placebo. As DNA, the CDR3 is TGCGCCAGCAGTTCCTACCGGGACAGGGGGCTGTACTTC. Encoded protein: CASSSYRDRGLYF.